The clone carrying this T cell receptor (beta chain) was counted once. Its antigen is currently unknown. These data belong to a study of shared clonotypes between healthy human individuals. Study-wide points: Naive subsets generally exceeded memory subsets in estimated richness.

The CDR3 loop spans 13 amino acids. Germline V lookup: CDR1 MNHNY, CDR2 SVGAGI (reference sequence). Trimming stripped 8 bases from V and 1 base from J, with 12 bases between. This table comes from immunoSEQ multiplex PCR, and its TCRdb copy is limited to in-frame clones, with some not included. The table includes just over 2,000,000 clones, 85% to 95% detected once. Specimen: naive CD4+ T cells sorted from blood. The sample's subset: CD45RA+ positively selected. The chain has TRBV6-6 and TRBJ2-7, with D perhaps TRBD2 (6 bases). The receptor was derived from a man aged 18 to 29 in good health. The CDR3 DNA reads TGTGCCAGCGGCGGGACGGTATCCTACGAGCAGTACTTC. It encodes CASGGTVSYEQYF.